The clone carrying this TCR beta chain was found many times. V was clipped by 2 bases and J by 6 bases, with 7 bases between them. The germline CDR1 and CDR2 sequences are LGHNA and YNFKEQ. The CDR3 is 12 residues long. With MiXCR, TCRdb called clones anew from the PCR reads. The sample contains about 40,000 clones, roughly 10% of which appear only once. This record belongs to a study of metastatic and nonmetastatic thyroid tumors. Every patient underwent thyroid surgery untreated. The V call is TRBV4-2, the J call TRBJ1-1; the D gene is possibly TRBD1 (6 bases). The source is a female donor with papillary thyroid cancer or a benign thyroid nodule (not recorded which). Some clones in this sample may be carry-over from other donors' samples. Sample: blood. CDR3 sequence (DNA): TGTGCCAGCAGCCAAAACAGGGCTGAAGCTTTCTTT. It encodes CASSQNRAEAFF.